What follows are 8 T cell receptor beta chains derived from one specimen sequenced in a study of OX40 agonist ivuxolimab in advanced cancers. The assay was immunoSEQ multiplex PCR, and TCRdb's table has in-frame clones only and misses some. Of approximately 76,000 clones detected, 85% to 90% appear once; the ten largest clones hold 0.7% to 1%. The specimen was CD4+ or CD8+ T cells sorted from blood, collected in a trial of the OX40 agonist ivuxolimab. The origin of the receptors is an adult with an advanced solid tumor such as melanoma, head and neck, liver or kidney cancer.

The J gene is TRBJ2-5, the V gene TRBV2; possible D gene TRBD1, 5 bases. The CDR3 length is 13 residues. CDR1 is SNHLY, CDR2 FYNNEI, per germline. The V and J ends lost 2 bases and 3 bases respectively, with 7 bases between them. CDR3 DNA: TGTGCCAGCAGTGAACAGGGCGAAGAGACCCAGTACTTC. Translating gives CASSEQGEETQYF.

The gene calls are TRBV7-2 and TRBJ2-5; no clear D. Trimming left V 3 bases short and J 1 base short, with 9 bases between. Germline V CDR1 and CDR2: SGHTA, FQGNSA. The CDR3 covers 14 residues. The CDR3 nucleotides are TGTGCCAGCAGCTTTGCCGGGCTCCAAGAGACCCAGTACTTC. Translated, it gives CASSFAGLQETQYF. Using reference TRBV7-2 and TRBJ2-5 for the parts outside the CDR3, the full variable domain is GAGVSQSPSNKVTEKGKDVELRCDPISGHTALYWYRQSLGQGLEFLIYFQGNSAPDKSGLPSDRFSAERTGGSVSTLTIQRTQQEDSAVYLCASSFAGLQETQYFGPGTRLLVL.

The gene calls are TRBV5-1 and TRBJ2-3; D is uncertain. The V end lost 3 bases, the J end lost 0 bases, and 5 bases lay between the germline ends. There are 13 residues in the CDR3. Looked up from germline, CDR1 is SGHRS and CDR2 is YFSETQ. CDR3 loop: CASSYGSTDTQYF. CDR3 coding DNA: TGCGCCAGCAGCTATGGGAGCACAGATACGCAGTATTTT.

The chain combines TRBV14 with TRBJ2-1, with TRBD1 matching over 11 bases. This CDR3 is 16 amino acids long. Looked up from germline, CDR1 is SGHDN and CDR2 is FVKESK. V gave up 3 bases and J gave up 0 bases; unmatched junction bases: 1. Here the CDR3 reads CASSQDRGHSYNEQFF. CDR3 sequence (DNA): TGTGCCAGCAGCCAGGACAGGGGGCACTCCTACAATGAGCAGTTCTTC.

CDR3 nucleotides: TGTGCCAGTAGTACAGGGTACGGGGCCAACGTCCTGACTTTC. It translates to CASSTGYGANVLTF. J is TRBJ2-6 and V is TRBV19; D perhaps matches TRBD1 (5 bases). CDR1 and CDR2 (germline): LNHDA, SQIVND (reference sequence). Trimming shortened V by 4 bases and J by 4 bases, and 8 bases separated the two germline ends. The CDR3 is 14 residues long.

The chain is built from TRBV30 and TRBJ2-1; D is ambiguous. The CDR3 length is 12 residues. CDR1 and CDR2 (germline): GTSNPN, SVGIG (reference sequence). V was shortened by 3 bases and J by 10 bases, with 13 bases between the two germline ends. The CDR3 DNA is TGTGCCTGGAGCAGCCCCTCCGGGGAGCAGTTCTTC. This sequence encodes CAWSSPSGEQFF.

J is TRBJ2-3 and V is TRBV7-3; unclear D gene. In germline, CDR1 is SGHTA, CDR2 FQGTGA. The CDR3 length is 13 residues. V shed 5 bases and J shed 0 bases, with 6 bases lying between them. The CDR3 bases are TGTGCCAGCAGCCCCGGCAGCACAGATACGCAGTATTTT. This gives the protein CASSPGSTDTQYF.

Written as DNA, the CDR3 is TGTGCCAGCAGCATTATAGCGGGGGGGCCCTCAGATACGCAGTATTTT. Translated: CASSIIAGGPSDTQYF. The chain employs TRBV21-1 and TRBJ2-3; the table's D call, TRBD2, was not checked against the DNA. TRBV21-1 is a pseudogene locus. The CDR3 is 16 residues long.